This TCR beta chain was captured in a study of cytomegalovirus exposure and HLA in healthy donors. Overall study findings and caveats: Sequencing had likely introduced a cluster of highly shared sequence variants as an artifact. Published work reported that the classifier diagnosed cytomegalovirus status with high specificity and sensitivity. TCR beta V- and J-gene trimming, according to a later analysis, was linked to a missense DCLRE1C variant.

60 Vbeta and 13 Jbeta primers were used in PCR. Using immunoSEQ multiplex PCR, the repertoire was profiled, and TCRdb retains in-frame clones only, with some absent. The profile shows 95,000 to 150,000 clones, nearly 65% of them singletons. Turning to this clone: The antigen remains unidentified.

From germline, CDR1 is SGHNT and CDR2 YYREEE (reference sequence). This CDR3 is 14 amino acids long. V lost 4 bases and J lost 4; bases outside the gene matches: 7. The origin of this receptor is a man aged 35-49 years in good health and CMV-seropositive. V and J are TRBV5-4 and TRBJ2-5, with 7 positions matching TRBD1. The sequenced material came from PBMCs. Written as DNA, the CDR3 is TGTGCCAGCAGCCCCCCGCCAGGGGGAGAGACCCAGTACTTC. Its protein is CASSPPPGGETQYF. Based on the CDR3 plus reference TRBV5-4 and TRBJ2-5, the full variable domain is ETGVTQSPTHLIKTRGQQVTLRCSSQSGHNTVSWYQQALGQGPQFIFQYYREEENGRGNFPPRFSGLQFPNYSSELNVNALELDDSALYLCASSPPPGGETQYFGPGTRLLVL.